This is a list of T cell receptor beta chains from one sample in a study of Graves' ophthalmopathy and Graves' hyperthyroidism. TCRdb re-called the multiplex PCR reads with MiXCR, one entry per CDR3 protein. The data contain approximately 1.2 million distinct CDR3 sequences, 35% to 45% of them seen just once; the ten biggest clones take up roughly 11%. Input material: peripheral blood or thyroid tissue (not recorded which). The receptor set was obtained from an adult man with Graves' hyperthyroidism. CDR3s include the opening cysteine and the closing phenylalanine or tryptophan. D genes are given only for firm matches. For some rows the clone size is stated as once, few or many, or as a class when expanded; others skip it.

cdr3_aa,cdr3_nt,v_call,clone_size,j_call,cdr3_length,d_call
CASSREREQYF,TGTGCCAGCAGCAGGGAAAGGGAGCAGTACTTC,TRBV11-2,many,TRBJ2-7,11,-
CASRSSGGAAGYEQYF,TGTGCCAGCAGATCTAGCGGGGGGGCCGCGGGCTACGAGCAGTACTTC,TRBV6-5,few,TRBJ2-7,16,TRBD2
CASSQYGTGTYEQYF,TGTGCCAGCAGTCAATACGGGACAGGCACCTACGAGCAGTACTTC,TRBV7-9,once,TRBJ2-7,15,TRBD1
CATSSELGGSLPYEQYF,TGTGCCACCAGCAGTGAACTTGGCGGGAGTCTCCCCTACGAGCAGTACTTC,TRBV15,-,TRBJ2-7,17,TRBD2
CASSESAGGRTSTDTQYF,TGTGCCAGCAGTGAATCGGCGGGGGGGCGGACTAGCACAGATACGCAGTATTTT,TRBV25-1,-,TRBJ2-3,18,TRBD2
CASSYNPEAGTEAFF,TGTGCCAGCAGTTACAATCCGGAGGCAGGCACTGAAGCTTTCTTT,TRBV6-6,many,TRBJ1-1,15,-
CAISEPGDRTYEQYF,TGTGCCATCAGTGAGCCAGGGGACCGAACCTACGAGCAGTACTTC,TRBV10-3,-,TRBJ2-7,15,-
CSVWDRGGTETQYF,TGCAGCGTTTGGGACAGGGGCGGGACGGAGACCCAGTACTTC,TRBV29-1,-,TRBJ2-5,14,TRBD1
CAGSDQRAANTGELFF,TGTGCCGGCAGTGATCAAAGGGCAGCGAACACCGGGGAGCTGTTTTTT,TRBV25-1,-,TRBJ2-2,16,-
CSVGLMSSYEQYF,TGCAGCGTAGGACTCATGAGCTCCTACGAGCAGTACTTC,TRBV29-1,many,TRBJ2-7,13,-
CASSRDRTYSPLHF,TGTGCCAGCAGTCGGGACAGGACGTATTCACCCCTCCACTTT,TRBV27,few,TRBJ1-6,14,TRBD1
CASSYDRGDYEQYF,TGTGCCAGCAGTTACGACCGGGGAGATTACGAGCAGTACTTC,TRBV6-5,many,TRBJ2-7,14,-
CASSQDQGAYTIYF,TGCGCCAGCAGCCAAGATCAGGGGGCGTACACCATATATTTT,TRBV4-3,-,TRBJ1-3,14,TRBD1
CASTRDRDYEQYF,TGTGCCAGCACCCGGGACAGGGACTACGAGCAGTACTTC,TRBV2,many,TRBJ2-7,13,TRBD1
CASSVSAQYSGNTIYF,TGTGCCAGCAGCGTATCGGCCCAGTACTCTGGAAACACCATATATTTT,TRBV9,many,TRBJ1-3,16,-
CASSYRTRTGHSPLHF,TGTGCCAGCAGTTACAGGACCAGGACAGGGCATTCACCCCTCCACTTT,TRBV6-5,few,TRBJ1-6,16,TRBD1
CASSYSAISDYEQYF,TGTGCCAGCAGTTACTCAGCTATCAGTGACTACGAGCAGTACTTC,TRBV6-5,few,TRBJ2-7,15,-
CAAGATYEQYF,TGTGCCGCCGGGGCAACCTACGAGCAGTACTTC,TRBV10-3,-,TRBJ2-7,11,-
CAISQVSRRGRANYEQYF,TGTGCCATCAGCCAAGTTTCCCGCCGCGGCAGGGCGAATTACGAGCAGTACTTC,TRBV10-3,-,TRBJ2-7,18,-
CASSQLSGRRNTEAFF,TGTGCCAGCAGCCAACTATCAGGTCGGAGGAACACTGAAGCTTTCTTT,TRBV14,many,TRBJ1-1,16,-
CSAQFGSEYNQPQHF,TGCAGTGCCCAATTCGGGTCGGAATACAATCAGCCCCAGCATTTT,TRBV20-1,-,TRBJ1-5,15,-
CASSFHQAYEQYF,TGTGCCAGCAGTTTCCACCAGGCCTACGAGCAGTACTTC,TRBV12-3/TRBV12-4,many,TRBJ2-7,13,-
CASSLRDRTTQETQYF,TGTGCCAGTAGTCTACGGGACAGGACTACTCAAGAGACCCAGTACTTC,TRBV19,-,TRBJ2-5,16,TRBD1
CASSLVGADDEQYF,TGTGCCAGCAGCTTAGTGGGGGCGGATGACGAGCAGTACTTC,TRBV7-9,many,TRBJ2-7,14,-
CASSPSETPLEAFF,TGTGCCAGCAGCCCCAGTGAGACCCCGCTGGAAGCTTTCTTT,TRBV7-6,many,TRBJ1-1,14,-
CATSRGSQQNYGYTF,TGTGCCACCAGCAGAGGCAGTCAGCAAAACTATGGCTACACCTTC,TRBV15,many,TRBJ1-2,15,-
CATSESKGTNYGYTF,TGCGCCACCAGTGAGTCCAAGGGGACTAACTATGGCTACACCTTC,TRBV10-2,-,TRBJ1-2,15,-
CASSTDRGRRETQYF,TGTGCCAGCAGCACCGACAGGGGGAGAAGGGAGACCCAGTACTTC,TRBV28,few,TRBJ2-5,15,TRBD1
CASSPGRGRDTEAFF,TGTGCCAGCAGCCCCGGTAGGGGGCGGGATACTGAAGCTTTCTTT,TRBV7-2,-,TRBJ1-1,15,TRBD1
CASRPGTSGTKTQYF,TGTGCCAGCCGCCCCGGGACTAGCGGGACCAAGACCCAGTACTTC,TRBV7-7,-,TRBJ2-5,15,TRBD2
CASSLGLGGTQYF,TGTGCCAGCAGCTTGGGACTAGGAGGGACCCAGTACTTC,TRBV11-2,many,TRBJ2-5,13,TRBD2
CASSQEAGTGAYGYTF,TGTGCCAGCAGCCAGGAGGCCGGGACAGGCGCCTATGGCTACACCTTC,TRBV7-8,many,TRBJ1-2,16,TRBD1
CASSLGASGTGELFF,TGTGCCAGCAGCTTGGGGGCCTCCGGCACCGGGGAGCTGTTTTTT,TRBV7-3,few,TRBJ2-2,15,-
CASSRGQTEMETQYF,TGTGCCAGCAGCCGGGGACAGACCGAAATGGAGACCCAGTACTTC,TRBV7-8,few,TRBJ2-5,15,TRBD1
CASSLSPQGEQYF,TGTGCCAGCAGTTTATCCCCCCAGGGGGAGCAGTACTTC,TRBV12-3/TRBV12-4,few,TRBJ2-7,13,-
CATSSRTSTYGYTF,TGTGCCACCAGCTCTCGGACCAGTACCTATGGCTACACCTTC,TRBV15,many,TRBJ1-2,14,-
CASSLMGGYSYEQYF,TGTGCCAGCAGCTTAATGGGCGGATATAGCTACGAGCAGTACTTC,TRBV7-8,many,TRBJ2-7,15,-
CASSLVAATQYF,TGTGCCAGCAGCTTAGTGGCCGCGACCCAGTACTTC,TRBV11-2,-,TRBJ2-5,12,-
CASSGGSEGREQYF,TGCGCCAGCAGCGGGGGCTCGGAGGGGCGCGAGCAGTACTTC,TRBV4-3,few,TRBJ2-7,14,-
CASSFSGGTGKRGYTF,TGTGCCAGCAGTTTTTCGGGCGGGACAGGCAAGCGAGGCTACACCTTC,TRBV12-3/TRBV12-4,many,TRBJ1-2,16,TRBD1
CSVERDSYTDTQYF,TGCAGCGTTGAGCGGGACAGCTACACAGATACGCAGTATTTT,TRBV29-1,many,TRBJ2-3,14,-
CASSLVPQGGTYNSPLHF,TGTGCCAGCAGCTTAGTGCCCCAGGGAGGGACCTATAATTCACCCCTCCACTTT,TRBV7-2,-,TRBJ1-6,18,-
CASSIFFSTGGTGELFF,TGTGCCAGTAGTATTTTTTTCAGTACAGGCGGCACCGGGGAGCTGTTTTTT,TRBV19,few,TRBJ2-2,17,-
CASSWGVREGGEQYF,TGTGCCAGCAGCTGGGGCGTGCGGGAGGGCGGCGAGCAGTACTTC,TRBV7-2,-,TRBJ2-7,15,TRBD2
CASRGGRAGASYEQYF,TGTGCCAGCAGGGGTGGGCGAGCGGGAGCCTCCTACGAGCAGTACTTC,TRBV13,-,TRBJ2-7,16,TRBD2
CASRESRGTEAFF,TGCGCCAGCAGGGAAAGTCGAGGGACTGAAGCTTTCTTT,TRBV10-1,many,TRBJ1-1,13,-
CASSKAAGWDQPQHF,TGTGCCAGCAGCAAGGCGGCAGGGTGGGATCAGCCCCAGCATTTT,TRBV7-8,many,TRBJ1-5,15,-
CSVDRELSGELFF,TGCAGCGTTGATCGGGAGTTGTCCGGGGAGCTGTTTTTT,TRBV29-1,-,TRBJ2-2,13,-
CASSYSQTTGDKGIHEQYF,TGTGCCAGCAGCTACAGCCAAACGACAGGGGACAAAGGGATCCACGAGCAGTACTTC,TRBV11-2,-,TRBJ2-7,19,TRBD1